The 6 T cell receptor beta chains listed next were all sequenced from one sample in a study of cytotoxic CD8 clonotypes in ibrutinib-treated CLL (dated by TCRdb to 2020 to 2022). The time point label for this specimen denotes: progressive disease on ibrutinib. The library came from the immunoSEQ multiplex PCR assay. The table was pulled from immuneACCESS by TCRdb, which kept in-frame rearrangements only. Such tables lose some clones; where checked, under half of the loss comes from unresolved V genes, and the rest has no known cause. This sample has about 300,000 clones in its table, and approximately 76% of those were observed once. The top ten constitute roughly 5.7% of the sample. This material consisted of PBMCs, taken at disease progression, from a patient treated with ibrutinib. All receptors come from a human donor with chronic lymphocytic leukemia.

The J gene is TRBJ1-5, the V gene TRBV6-5; D is uncertain. CDR1 and CDR2 (germline): MNHEY, SVGAGI. The CDR3 is 13 residues long. Trimming cost V 2 bases and J 9 bases, with 11 bases left between them. The chain's CDR3 is CASSYGAGSPQHF. CDR3 nucleotides: TGTGCCAGCAGTTACGGAGCCGGGTCGCCCCAGCATTTT.

The CDR3 region has the DNA TGTGCCAGTAGCAGACAGGGGGCAGGTGACACTGAAGCTTTCTTT. Translated, it gives CASSRQGAGDTEAFF. The rearrangement links TRBV19 to TRBJ1-1, with TRBD1 matching 10 bases. Germline V gene lookup returns CDR1 LNHDA and CDR2 SQIVND (reference sequence). The V gene end was trimmed by 6 bases and the J gene end by 3 bases; junction bases not matched to a gene: 7. The CDR3 is made up of 15 amino acids.

The rearrangement joins TRBV5-1 to TRBJ2-5; D is undetermined. Germline-derived CDR1 and CDR2 are SGHRS and YFSETQ. The length of the CDR3 is 17 residues. V was clipped by 2 bases and J by 2 bases, with 19 bases between them. The CDR3 DNA reads as TGCGCCAGCAGCTTCCCCGGGTTAAGGATGACACAAGAGACCCAGTACTTC. Residues: CASSFPGLRMTQETQYF.

This chain links TRBV14 with TRBJ2-2; D is tentatively TRBD1 or TRBD2 (5 bases each). The V and J ends lost 4 bases and 5 bases respectively, with 14 bases between them. The germline V gene has CDR1 SGHDN and CDR2 FVKESK. CDR3 length: 15 residues. CDR3: CASSRAGTRTGELFF. The CDR3 DNA sequence: TGTGCCAGCAGCCGCGCTGGGACGAGGACCGGGGAGCTGTTTTTT. The full variable domain, rest sourced from reference TRBV14 and TRBJ2-2, is EAGVTQFPSHSVIEKGQTVTLRCDPISGHDNLYWYRRVMGKEIKFLLHFVKESKQDESGMPNNRFLAERTGGTYSTLKVQPAELEDSGVYFCASSRAGTRTGELFFGEGSRLTVL.

The rearrangement links TRBV12-5 to TRBJ2-7, with no clear D. The CDR3 contains 14 residues. Germline CDR1 is LGHNT and CDR2 is FRNRAP. Trimming left V 6 bases short and J 3 bases short, with 15 bases between. In DNA, the CDR3 is TGTGCTAGTGGCCTGGGCCGGAGACTCTACGAGCAGTACTTC. Its protein product is CASGLGRRLYEQYF.

The chain combines TRBV30 with TRBJ1-1, with 7 bases identical to TRBD1. The germline V gene encodes CDR1 GTSNPN and CDR2 SVGIG (reference sequence). V dropped 8 bases and J dropped 2; count of bases not matched to a gene: 5. The CDR3 length is 12 residues. The CDR3, as DNA: TGTGCCCCGAGGACAGGCAACACTGAAGCTTTCTTT. Its protein is CAPRTGNTEAFF.